These T cell receptor beta chains were read from a single sample in a study of cytomegalovirus exposure and HLA in healthy donors. The table came from immunoSEQ multiplex PCR; TCRdb's copy has only in-frame clones and leaves some out. This sample has under 80,000 clones, with 89% found just once. Sequencing was carried out using PBMCs. All receptors come from a woman between 18 and 29 years old in good health and CMV-seronegative. Both conserved end residues are part of each CDR3. Fields, in order: clone size, J gene, V gene, D gene, CDR3 DNA, CDR3 protein. A D gene is named only where the DNA matches it firmly. Clone size is shown for a subset of rows, as once, few, many or a class of expanded clone.

once	TRBJ1-1	TRBV7-8	-	TGTGCCAGCAGCCCCGGACACGGCACTGAAGCTTTCTTT	CASSPGHGTEAFF
-	TRBJ1-4	TRBV4-1	TRBD1	TGCGCCAGCAGCCAACCGGGACAGGGTGGCGAAAAACTGTTTTTT	CASSQPGQGGEKLFF
-	TRBJ1-5	TRBV5-5	-	TGTGCCAGCAGCTTGCTTTACAGAGACCATAGCAATCAGCCCCAGCATTTT	CASSLLYRDHSNQPQHF
once	TRBJ1-1	TRBV14	-	TGTGCCAGCAGCCCCCATAGACTCACTGAAGCTTTCTTT	CASSPHRLTEAFF
-	TRBJ1-2	TRBV14	-	TGTGCCAGCAGCCAAGTAGGGTTGAAGGAGAGAGGGAAGTATGGCTACACCTTC	CASSQVGLKERGKYGYTF
-	TRBJ2-1	TRBV7-9	-	TGTGCCAGCAGCCACGCGGGGAATGAGCAGTTCTTC	CASSHAGNEQFF
once	TRBJ2-7	TRBV4-1	-	TGCGCCAGCAGCCAAGAAGCCTCGACAGGAAACTACGAGCAGTACTTC	CASSQEASTGNYEQYF
-	TRBJ1-5	TRBV18	TRBD1	TGTGCCAGCTCACAGGGACAGGATCAGCCCCAGCATTTT	CASSQGQDQPQHF
-	TRBJ1-2	TRBV6-1	TRBD1	TGTGCCAGCAGGATGACAGGGGGCTCTAATGGCTACACCTTC	CASRMTGGSNGYTF
once	TRBJ1-1	TRBV28	TRBD1	TGTGCCAGCAGCCCGCCGGGACAGGGCGTGCCTGAAGCTTTCTTT	CASSPPGQGVPEAFF
-	TRBJ2-3	TRBV5-5	TRBD1	TGTGCCAGCAACTTGGCCGGGACAGGAGTACCGGATACGCAGTATTTT	CASNLAGTGVPDTQYF
-	TRBJ2-7	TRBV19	-	TGTGCCAGTAGTCCGCAATCCGGTCCCTACGAGCAGTACTTC	CASSPQSGPYEQYF
-	TRBJ2-7	TRBV4-1	-	TGCGCCAGCAGCCGATCCTTGGCCGCCGACGAGCAGTACTTC	CASSRSLAADEQYF
-	TRBJ2-7	TRBV6-1	-	TGTGCCAGCAGTGAATTCCTTTTATGGCAGAATACCTACGAGCAGTACTTC	CASSEFLLWQNTYEQYF
-	TRBJ2-5	TRBV5-1	TRBD1	TGCGCCAGCAGCCGACAGGGGTCGGGGAGAGAGACCCAGTACTTC	CASSRQGSGRETQYF
-	TRBJ2-1	TRBV27	TRBD2	TGTGCCAGCAGTCTAGGGACTAGGGGCCATGAGCAGTTCTTC	CASSLGTRGHEQFF
-	TRBJ2-1	TRBV6-6	TRBD2	TGTGCCAGCAGCCCCCCGGGAGGGGCGGGGGCCGAGCAGTTCTTC	CASSPPGGAGAEQFF
-	TRBJ2-7	TRBV28	TRBD2	TGTGCCAGCAGTACCACGGGACTAGCGGGAGGGTACGAGCAGTACTTC	CASSTTGLAGGYEQYF
-	TRBJ2-1	TRBV6-6	-	TGTGCCAGCAGTTACGAGGGCTCCTACAATGAGCAGTTCTTC	CASSYEGSYNEQFF
-	TRBJ2-7	TRBV30	TRBD1	TGTGCCTGGAGTGGGGACAGCTACGAGCAGTACTTC	CAWSGDSYEQYF
once	TRBJ2-7	TRBV9	TRBD2	TGTGCCAGCAGCGTAGGGACTAGCGGGACGTCCCGAGAATCCGAGCAGTACTTC	CASSVGTSGTSRESEQYF
-	TRBJ2-7	TRBV11-2	-	TGTGCCAGCAGCTCGAGGTCGGGTCCCCACGAGCAGTACTTC	CASSSRSGPHEQYF
-	TRBJ2-7	TRBV29-1	-	TGCAGCGTTGAAGGGGAACAGGGCGTCTACGAGCAGTACTTC	CSVEGEQGVYEQYF
-	TRBJ2-1	TRBV29-1	TRBD2	TGCAGCGCCCCGGGACTAGCGGGGGCCTCTGAGCAGTTCTTC	CSAPGLAGASEQFF
-	TRBJ2-6	TRBV15	-	TGTGCCACCAGCAGAGGGTACAGCTCTGGGGCCAACGTCCTGACTTTC	CATSRGYSSGANVLTF
once	TRBJ1-5	TRBV7-2	-	TGTGCCAGCAGCTTCTCCAGGGATAATCAGCCCCAGCATTTT	CASSFSRDNQPQHF
-	TRBJ1-4	TRBV6-1	TRBD1	TGTGCCAGCCGCACCGCTAGGGGGCTTGAAAAACTGTTTTTT	CASRTARGLEKLFF
once	TRBJ2-3	TRBV5-1	-	TGCGCCAGCAGCCGAGGTTCTGGGAGCACAGATACGCAGTATTTT	CASSRGSGSTDTQYF
-	TRBJ2-2	TRBV7-9	TRBD2	TGTGCCAGCAAGTGGACTAGGGAAACCGGGGAGCTGTTTTTT	CASKWTRETGELFF
-	TRBJ2-5	TRBV4-1	TRBD1	TGCGCCAGCAGCCAAGGGCCCACAGGGGGAGAGACCCAGTACTTC	CASSQGPTGGETQYF
-	TRBJ1-2	TRBV18	-	TGTGCCAGCTCACCAGACAGTTTCGGCTATGGCTACACCTTC	CASSPDSFGYGYTF
once	TRBJ2-7	TRBV5-1	-	TGCGCCAGCAGCGACCGGGGAAAAGCGGCCCACGAGCAGTACTTC	CASSDRGKAAHEQYF
-	TRBJ2-5	TRBV5-6	TRBD1	TGTGCCAGCAGCCTGACCGGACAGGGGGAAGAGACCCAGTACTTC	CASSLTGQGEETQYF
-	TRBJ1-2	TRBV27	TRBD1	TGTGCCAGCAGCCTGAGCGGGACAGGGACCTATGGCTACACCTTC	CASSLSGTGTYGYTF
-	TRBJ2-7	TRBV6-5	TRBD2	TGTGCCAGCAGTTACTCGAGTAGCGGGTACTACGAGCAGTACTTC	CASSYSSSGYYEQYF
-	TRBJ2-3	TRBV4-2	-	TGTGCCAGCAGCCAAAAGCCCCTGGCCACATCTAGCGCTAGCACAGATACGCAGTATTTT	CASSQKPLATSSASTDTQYF
-	TRBJ2-3	TRBV6-6	TRBD2	TGTGCCAGCAGTTATGGTAGCGGGGGGCCAGATACGCAGTATTTT	CASSYGSGGPDTQYF
few	TRBJ1-5	TRBV2	-	TGTGCCAGCAGTAAAACAGCGGATCAGCCCCAGCATTTT	CASSKTADQPQHF
-	TRBJ2-3	TRBV7-2	-	TGTGCCAGCAGCTTCCTCAGAGATACGCAGTATTTT	CASSFLRDTQYF
-	TRBJ1-3	TRBV5-4	-	TGTGCCAGCAGCTCAGGGGTGGACACCATATATTTT	CASSSGVDTIYF
-	TRBJ1-2	TRBV7-2	-	TGTGCCAGCAGCCTCGATTCCATAGCTAACTATGGCTACACCTTC	CASSLDSIANYGYTF
-	TRBJ1-1	TRBV2	-	TGTGCCAGCAAGCAGATAGAGGGGACTGGAGAAGCTTTCTTT	CASKQIEGTGEAFF
once	TRBJ1-5	TRBV9	-	TGTGCCAGCAGCGTAGGCAGGGGAAGCAATCAGCCCCAGCATTTT	CASSVGRGSNQPQHF
-	TRBJ2-7	TRBV27	TRBD1	TGTGCCAGCAGTTTAGGGTACAGGGGATTCGAGCAGTACTTC	CASSLGYRGFEQYF
few	TRBJ2-7	TRBV19	-	TGTGCCAGTAGTATTGGTTCCGAGCCACCCTACGAGCAGTACTTC	CASSIGSEPPYEQYF